The sequence of this T cell receptor (beta chain) was determined in a study of blood T cell repertoires in COVID-19 (dated by TCRdb to about 2020). About the study as a whole: The collaborator samples originated in the United States, Italy and Spain and spanned the acute and convalescent phases of COVID-19. The prospective study material was composed of cDNA or gDNA derived from T cells, B-cell-depleted T cells, or PBMCs. A de-identified subject ID, COVID-19 status, age in years and sex were almost always included in the sample metadata. A freely available public database, intended as a resource for researchers studying the immune response to SARS-CoV-2, is where the repertoires were released. The samples were drawn from two sources: the first 160 participants of the ongoing ImmuneRACE study, and 1,200 or so subjects contributed by 6 global collaborators. HLA class I and class II types, where available, came from metadata supplied by the sample provider rather than from assay-based typing. Deeply sampled blood TCRbeta repertoires from subjects exposed to, actively infected with, or recovered from COVID-19 were included in the dataset. The investigation overall reported the following: How much clinical and demographic metadata was included differed by source and by participant, and the metadata was provided uncurated.

This clone is a singleton in its sample. Its binding antigen is unknown. Per-nucleotide qualities are absent, and no much larger clonotype sits a single base away. TCRbeta CDR3 regions were amplified from genomic DNA using the immunoSEQ Assay, a bias-controlled multiplex PCR. The authors' analysis ran thus. The number of nucleated cells in each sample was estimated by amplification of reference gene primers within the assay. To quantify the absolute abundance of each unique TCRbeta CDR3 rearrangement, sequence reads were collapsed and filtered. For each sample, productive Simpson clonality was calculated by taking the square root of Simpson's diversity index across productive rearrangements. TCRdb re-hosts the immuneACCESS table, in-frame sequences only. Its copies lack some clones; in the studies checked, an unresolved V gene accounts for under half of them, and the cause for the rest is not known. V, J and clone size are taken as reported in that table, and D and trimming were inferred from the DNA itself. This sample lists 120,000 or so clones; 84% were detected once. The ten largest clones take up approximately 12% of the sample.

A second Seattle source provided samples from volunteer blood donors who had recovered from COVID-19. Collaborating institutions collected whole blood in K2EDTA tubes following their own protocols. Collaborator samples were shipped for TCRbeta analysis as frozen whole blood, isolated PBMCs, or DNA extracted from either sample type. Inclusive of the bounding cysteine and phenylalanine, the CDR3 is 17 residues long. The DNA shown is the 51-base CDR3, in frame from base 1. The sample consisted of peripheral blood. The source is a woman in her 30s who had recovered from COVID-19. This chain is built from TRBV21-1 and TRBJ2-1; TRBD2 was called by the table and not checked on the DNA. TRBV21-1 is annotated as a pseudogene. The CDR3 region has the sequence CASSKRGPSGSVDEQFF. In nucleotides, the sequence is TGTGCCAGCAGCAAAAGGGGCCCTAGCGGGAGTGTCGATGAGCAGTTCTTC.